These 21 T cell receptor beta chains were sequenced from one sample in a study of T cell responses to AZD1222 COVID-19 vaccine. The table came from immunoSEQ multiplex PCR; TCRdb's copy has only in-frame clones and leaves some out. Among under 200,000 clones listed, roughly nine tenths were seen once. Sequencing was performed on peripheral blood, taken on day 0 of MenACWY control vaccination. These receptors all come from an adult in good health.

Here the CDR3 DNA reads TGCGCCAGTTCTCGAGGACACCCCGACGAGCAGTACTTC. It specifies CASSRGHPDEQYF. The chain combines TRBV5-1 with TRBJ2-7; weak D call: TRBD1 (5 bases). CDR1 is SGHRS and CDR2 is YFSETQ in the germline V gene. V was pared by 8 bases and J by 5 bases, with 17 bases between. This CDR3 spans 13 amino acids.

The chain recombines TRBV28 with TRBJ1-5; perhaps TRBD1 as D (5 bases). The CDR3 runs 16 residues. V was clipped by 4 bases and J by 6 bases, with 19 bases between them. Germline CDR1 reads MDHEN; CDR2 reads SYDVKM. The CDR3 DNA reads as TGTGCCAGCAGTTCCCCAACTGGGGCCCGGGCTCAGCCCCAGCATTTT. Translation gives CASSSPTGARAQPQHF.

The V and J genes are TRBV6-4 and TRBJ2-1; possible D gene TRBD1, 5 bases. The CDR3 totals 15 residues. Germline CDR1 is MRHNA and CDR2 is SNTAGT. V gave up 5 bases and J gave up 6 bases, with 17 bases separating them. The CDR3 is CASSPDSQVGNEQFF. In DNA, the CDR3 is TGTGCCAGCAGTCCCGACAGCCAGGTGGGCAATGAGCAGTTCTTC.

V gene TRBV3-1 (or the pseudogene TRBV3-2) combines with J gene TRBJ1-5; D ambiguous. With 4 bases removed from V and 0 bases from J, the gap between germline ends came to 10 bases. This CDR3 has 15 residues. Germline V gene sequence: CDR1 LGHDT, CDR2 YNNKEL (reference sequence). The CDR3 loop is CASSPHGNSNQPQHF. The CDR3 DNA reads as TGTGCCAGCAGCCCCCATGGGAATAGCAATCAGCCCCAGCATTTT.

The CDR3 DNA is TGTGCCAGCAAATGGGACGGCTCCTACGAGCAGTACTTC. It codes for CASKWDGSYEQYF. The genes are TRBV28 and TRBJ2-7; D possibly matches TRBD1 or TRBD2 (5 bases each). Germline-derived CDR1 and CDR2 are MDHEN and SYDVKM. CDR3 length: 13 residues. V lost 7 bases and J lost 0, with 10 bases in between. The full variable domain, rest sourced from reference TRBV28 and TRBJ2-7, is DVKVTQSSRYLVKRTGEKVFLECVQDMDHENMFWYRQDPGLGLRLIYFSYDVKMKEKGDIPEGYSVSREKKERFSLILESASTNQTSMYLCASKWDGSYEQYFGPGTRLTVT.

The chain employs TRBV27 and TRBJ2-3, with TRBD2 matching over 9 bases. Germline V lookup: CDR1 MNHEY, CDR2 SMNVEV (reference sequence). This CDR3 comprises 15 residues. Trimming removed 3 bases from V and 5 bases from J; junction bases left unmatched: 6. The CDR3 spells CASSLMGLAVDTQYF. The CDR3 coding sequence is TGTGCCAGCAGTTTGATGGGACTAGCCGTAGATACGCAGTATTTT.

The CDR3 DNA reads as TGTGCCAGCAGCGCGGCGCACTATGGCTACACCTTC. Translated, it gives CASSAAHYGYTF. The chain carries TRBV13 and TRBJ1-2; D remains ambiguous. The CDR3 is 12 amino acids. Trimming removed 5 bases at V and 3 bases at J, with 7 bases between. Per germline, CDR1 PRHDT and CDR2 FYEKMQ (reference sequence).

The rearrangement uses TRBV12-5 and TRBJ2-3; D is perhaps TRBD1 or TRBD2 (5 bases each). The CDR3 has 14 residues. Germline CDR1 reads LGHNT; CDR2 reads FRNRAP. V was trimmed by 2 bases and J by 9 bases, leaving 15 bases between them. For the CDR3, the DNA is TGTGCTAGTGGTTTGACTCTAGAGGGGTCCACGCAGTATTTT. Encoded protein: CASGLTLEGSTQYF.

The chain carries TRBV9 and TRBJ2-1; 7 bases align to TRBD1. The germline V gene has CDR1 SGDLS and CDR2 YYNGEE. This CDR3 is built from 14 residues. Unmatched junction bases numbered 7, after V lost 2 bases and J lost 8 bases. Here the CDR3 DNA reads TGTGCCAGCAGCGTGCAGGGGGTTTGGGATGAGCAGTTCTTC. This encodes CASSVQGVWDEQFF.

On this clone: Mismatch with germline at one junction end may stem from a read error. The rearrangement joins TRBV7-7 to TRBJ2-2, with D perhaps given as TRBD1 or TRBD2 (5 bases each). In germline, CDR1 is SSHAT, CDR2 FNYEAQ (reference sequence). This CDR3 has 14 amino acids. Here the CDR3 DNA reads TGTGCTAGCAGCTCCGGGACCCAACCCGGGGAGCTGTTTTTT. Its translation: CASSSGTQPGELFF.

This CDR3 reads CASSRAQGRHGNEQFF. The CDR3 DNA reads as TGTGCCAGCAGCCGAGCACAGGGGAGGCACGGCAATGAGCAGTTCTTC. The V gene is TRBV7-3, the J gene TRBJ2-1; perhaps TRBD1 as D (7 bases). The CDR3 has 16 residues. From germline, CDR1 is SGHTA and CDR2 FQGTGA. V shed 5 bases and J shed 6 bases, with 20 bases lying between them.

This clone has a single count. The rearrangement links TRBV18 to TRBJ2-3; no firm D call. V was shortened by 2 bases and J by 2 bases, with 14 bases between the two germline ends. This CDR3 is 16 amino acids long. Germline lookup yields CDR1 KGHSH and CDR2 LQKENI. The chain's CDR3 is CASSPFRKQLTDTQYF. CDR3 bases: TGTGCCAGCTCACCATTCCGGAAGCAACTCACAGATACGCAGTATTTT.

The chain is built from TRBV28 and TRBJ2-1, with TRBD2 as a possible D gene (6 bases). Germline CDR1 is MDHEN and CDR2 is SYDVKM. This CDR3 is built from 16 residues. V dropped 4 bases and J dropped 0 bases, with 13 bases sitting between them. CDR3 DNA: TGTGCCAGCAGTTCGGGACTCTCCTTCTCCTACAATGAGCAGTTCTTC. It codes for CASSSGLSFSYNEQFF.

For the CDR3, the DNA is TGTGCCAGCAGCAAAGCTCTGTTGCGTCTTCACCGGGACTACAATGAGCAGTTCTTC. It yields the protein CASSKALLRLHRDYNEQFF. The chain combines TRBV21-1 with TRBJ2-1; the table assigns TRBD2, which was not confirmed against the DNA. TRBV21-1 is an annotated pseudogene. The CDR3 length is 19 residues.

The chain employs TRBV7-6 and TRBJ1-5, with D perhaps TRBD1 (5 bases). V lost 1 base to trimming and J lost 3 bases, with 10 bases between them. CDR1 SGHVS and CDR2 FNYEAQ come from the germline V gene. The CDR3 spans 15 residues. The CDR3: CASSLGGGSNQPQHF. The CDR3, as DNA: TGTGCCAGCAGCTTAGGGGGGGGTTCCAATCAGCCCCAGCATTTT.

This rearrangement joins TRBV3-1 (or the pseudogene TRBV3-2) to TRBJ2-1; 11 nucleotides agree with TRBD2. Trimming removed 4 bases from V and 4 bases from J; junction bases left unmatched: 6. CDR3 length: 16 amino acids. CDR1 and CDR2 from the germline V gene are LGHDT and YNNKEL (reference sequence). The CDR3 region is CASSRRLAGIYNEQFF. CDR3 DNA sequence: TGTGCCAGCAGCCGCCGACTAGCGGGGATATACAATGAGCAGTTCTTC.

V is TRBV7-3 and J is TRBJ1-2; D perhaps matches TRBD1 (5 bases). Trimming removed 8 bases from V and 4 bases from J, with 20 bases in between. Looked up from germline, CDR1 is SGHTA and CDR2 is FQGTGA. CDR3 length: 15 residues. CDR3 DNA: TGTGCCAGCGGATCGGGACGGACTTCTTCCTATGGCTACACCTTC. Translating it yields CASGSGRTSSYGYTF.

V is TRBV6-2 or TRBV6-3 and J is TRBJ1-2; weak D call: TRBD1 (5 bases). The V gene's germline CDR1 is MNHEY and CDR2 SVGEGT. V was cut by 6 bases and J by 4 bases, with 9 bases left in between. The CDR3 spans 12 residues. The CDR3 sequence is CASSDSGYGYTF. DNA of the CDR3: TGTGCCAGCAGCGACAGTGGCTATGGCTACACCTTC.

CDR3 in amino acids: CASSFGTSGFEEQFF. The CDR3 nucleotides are TGTGCCAGCTCGTTTGGAACTAGCGGGTTCGAGGAGCAGTTCTTC. V and J are TRBV6-4 and TRBJ2-1, with TRBD2 identical over 9 bases. The CDR3 sequence is 15 residues long. Germline CDR1 reads MRHNA; CDR2 reads SNTAGT. Trimming at V came to 8 bases and at J to 10 bases, leaving 15 bases not matched to a gene.

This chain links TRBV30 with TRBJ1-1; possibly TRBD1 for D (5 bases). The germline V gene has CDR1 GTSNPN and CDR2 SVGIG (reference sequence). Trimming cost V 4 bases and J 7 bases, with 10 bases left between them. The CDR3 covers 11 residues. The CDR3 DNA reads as TGTGCCTGGAACAGGCAGGGTGAAGCTTTCTTT. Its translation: CAWNRQGEAFF.

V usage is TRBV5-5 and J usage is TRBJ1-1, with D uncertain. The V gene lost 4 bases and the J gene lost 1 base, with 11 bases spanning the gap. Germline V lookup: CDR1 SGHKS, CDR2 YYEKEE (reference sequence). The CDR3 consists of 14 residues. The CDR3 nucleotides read TGTGCCAGCAGCCTTCGCGGCGAGAACACTGAAGCTTTCTTT. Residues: CASSLRGENTEAFF.